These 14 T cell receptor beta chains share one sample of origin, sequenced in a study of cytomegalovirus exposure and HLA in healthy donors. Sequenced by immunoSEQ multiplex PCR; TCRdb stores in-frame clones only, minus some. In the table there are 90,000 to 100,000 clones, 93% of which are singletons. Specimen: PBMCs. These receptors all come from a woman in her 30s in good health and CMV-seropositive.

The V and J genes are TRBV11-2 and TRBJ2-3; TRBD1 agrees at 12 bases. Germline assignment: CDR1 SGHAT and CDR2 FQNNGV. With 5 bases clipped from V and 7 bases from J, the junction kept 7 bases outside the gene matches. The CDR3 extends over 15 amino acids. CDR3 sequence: CASSPGTGGLHTQYF. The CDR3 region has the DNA TGTGCCAGCAGCCCAGGGACAGGGGGCTTACATACGCAGTATTTT.

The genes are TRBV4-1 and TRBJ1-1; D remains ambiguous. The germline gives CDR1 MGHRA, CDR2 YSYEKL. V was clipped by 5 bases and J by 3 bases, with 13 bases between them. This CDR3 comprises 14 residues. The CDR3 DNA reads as TGCGCCAGCAGCGTTCGGACTGATTACACTGAAGCTTTCTTT. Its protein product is CASSVRTDYTEAFF.

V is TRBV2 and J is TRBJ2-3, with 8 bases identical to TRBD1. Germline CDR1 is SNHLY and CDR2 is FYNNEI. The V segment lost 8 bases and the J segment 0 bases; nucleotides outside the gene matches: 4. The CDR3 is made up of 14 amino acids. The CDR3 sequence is CASRDRLSTDTQYF. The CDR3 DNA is TGTGCCAGCCGGGACAGGCTAAGCACAGATACGCAGTATTTT.

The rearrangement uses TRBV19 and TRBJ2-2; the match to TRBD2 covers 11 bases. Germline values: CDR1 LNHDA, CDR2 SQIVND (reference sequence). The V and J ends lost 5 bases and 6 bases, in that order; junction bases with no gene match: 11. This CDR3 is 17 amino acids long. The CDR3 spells CASSVIAGGPSAGELFF. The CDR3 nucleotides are TGTGCCAGTAGTGTAATAGCGGGAGGGCCGTCGGCCGGGGAGCTGTTTTTT.

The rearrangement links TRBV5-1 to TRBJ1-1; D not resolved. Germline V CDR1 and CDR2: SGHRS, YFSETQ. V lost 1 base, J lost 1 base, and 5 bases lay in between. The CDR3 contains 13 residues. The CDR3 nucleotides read TGCGCCAGCAGCTTGAAGCAGAACACTGAAGCTTTCTTT. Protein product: CASSLKQNTEAFF.

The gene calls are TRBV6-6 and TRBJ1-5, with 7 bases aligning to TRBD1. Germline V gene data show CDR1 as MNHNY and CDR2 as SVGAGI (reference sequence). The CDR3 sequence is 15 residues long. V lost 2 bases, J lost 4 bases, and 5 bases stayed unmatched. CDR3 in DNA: TGTGCCAGCAGTTACGAGACAGGGAAGAATCAGCCCCAGCATTTT. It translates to CASSYETGKNQPQHF.

CDR3 coding DNA: TGCGCCAGCAGCTTGGGTGGGACTACCTACAATGAGCAGTTCTTC. Translated: CASSLGGTTYNEQFF. V gene TRBV5-1 combines with J gene TRBJ2-1, with 7 nucleotides matching TRBD2. The CDR3 contains 15 residues. CDR1 SGHRS and CDR2 YFSETQ come from the germline V gene. After removal of 0 bases from V and 2 bases from J, the junction contained 2 bases not matched to a gene. Combining the CDR3 with reference TRBV5-1 and TRBJ2-1 gives the whole variable domain KAGVTQTPRYLIKTRGQQVTLSCSPISGHRSVSWYQQTPGQGLQFLFEYFSETQRNKGNFPGRFSGRQFSNSRSEMNVSTLELGDSALYLCASSLGGTTYNEQFFGPGTRLTVL.

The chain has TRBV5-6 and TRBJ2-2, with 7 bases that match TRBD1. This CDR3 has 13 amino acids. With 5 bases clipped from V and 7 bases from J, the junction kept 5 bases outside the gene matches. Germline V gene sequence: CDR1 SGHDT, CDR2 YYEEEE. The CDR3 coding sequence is TGTGCCAGCAGGGAAGCAGGGGGCGGGGAGCTGTTTTTT. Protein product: CASREAGGGELFF.

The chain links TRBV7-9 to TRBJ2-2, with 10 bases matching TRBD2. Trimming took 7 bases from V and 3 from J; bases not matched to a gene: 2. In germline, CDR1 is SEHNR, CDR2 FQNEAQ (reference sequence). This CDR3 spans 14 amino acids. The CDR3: CASKSGRDTGELFF. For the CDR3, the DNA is TGTGCCAGCAAAAGCGGGAGGGACACCGGGGAGCTGTTTTTT.

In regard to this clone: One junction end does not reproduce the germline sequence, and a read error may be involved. CDR3 nucleotide sequence: TGCACCAGCAGCTTGGTGAGCGGGGCGAACACCGGGGAGCTGTTTTTT. This gives the protein CTSSLVSGANTGELFF. This chain connects TRBV5-1 to TRBJ2-2, with 7 bases aligning to TRBD2. The CDR3 runs to 16 residues. Germline CDR1 reads SGHRS; CDR2 reads YFSETQ.

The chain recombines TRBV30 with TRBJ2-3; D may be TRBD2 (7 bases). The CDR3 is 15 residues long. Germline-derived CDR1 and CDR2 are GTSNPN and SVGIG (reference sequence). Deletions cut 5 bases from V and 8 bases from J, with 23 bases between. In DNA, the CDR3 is TGTGCCTGGTCGGTACAGGGAGGGAGAATTTCTACGCAGTATTTT. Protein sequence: CAWSVQGGRISTQYF.

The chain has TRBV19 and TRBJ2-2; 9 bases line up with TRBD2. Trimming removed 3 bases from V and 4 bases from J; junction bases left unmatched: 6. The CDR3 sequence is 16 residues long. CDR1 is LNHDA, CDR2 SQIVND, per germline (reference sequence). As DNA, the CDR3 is TGTGCCAGTAGTATGAGGCTAGCGGGAACCACCGGGGAGCTGTTTTTT. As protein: CASSMRLAGTTGELFF.

The CDR3 sequence is CASSQLTGGSNHQPQHF. As DNA, the CDR3 is TGCGCCAGCAGCCAACTAACAGGGGGGTCGAACCATCAGCCCCAGCATTTT. This sequence joins TRBV4-1 and TRBJ1-5; 8 bases match TRBD1. Germline-derived CDR1 and CDR2 are MGHRA and YSYEKL. Trimming at V came to 2 bases and at J to 5 bases, leaving 11 bases not matched to a gene. The CDR3 runs to 17 residues.

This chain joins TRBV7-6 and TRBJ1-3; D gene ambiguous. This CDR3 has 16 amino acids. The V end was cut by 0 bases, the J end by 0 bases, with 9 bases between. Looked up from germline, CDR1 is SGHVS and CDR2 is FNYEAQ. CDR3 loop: CASSLALQHSGNTIYF. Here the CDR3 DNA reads TGTGCCAGCAGCTTAGCGCTACAGCACTCTGGAAACACCATATATTTT.